This TCR beta chain was sequenced during a study of glioma-infiltrating T cells after dendritic cell vaccination. Study in general: Between the early 2000s and the early 2010s, patients got autologous tumor lysate-pulsed dendritic cell vaccines.

The data were produced by immunoSEQ multiplex PCR, yet TCRdb's version contains in-frame clones alone and is incomplete. The table records 90,000 to 100,000 clones, roughly 83% of them present only once. V was shortened by 2 bases and J by 8 bases, with 9 bases between the two germline ends. The CDR3 runs 13 residues. Germline V gene sequence: CDR1 ENHRY, CDR2 SYGVKD. Selection required adequate fresh-frozen tumor tissue plus more than two years' survival data. This sample comprised blood, obtained before dendritic cell vaccination. The rearrangement links TRBV10-3 to TRBJ1-4; a possible D gene is TRBD1 (6 bases). The sequence was obtained from a human donor with glioblastoma. CDR3 sequence (DNA): TGTGCCATCAGTGAGCAGGGGAGCGAAAAACTGTTTTTT. Encoded protein: CAISEQGSEKLFF.